The next 23 T cell receptor beta chains were all read from a single sample in a study of post-analysis software for immune sequencing data. Their specific antigens are unknown. cDNA libraries of TCR beta carried unique molecular identifiers. TCRdb re-called the PCR reads through MiXCR, storing one row per CDR3 protein. This table has 800,000 to 950,000 distinct CDR3 sequences, roughly half appearing once. Study-level points and caveats: There were a few TRBV segments more frequent in patients than controls, and TRBV5-6, TRBV5-1 and TRBV20-1 were among them.

Sequencing was done on a sample of blood. The receptor source for this set is a girl aged 5-17 years with multiple sclerosis.

The gene calls are TRBV18 and TRBJ2-7; possibly TRBD1 for D (8 bases). CDR1 KGHSH and CDR2 LQKENI come from the germline V gene. CDR3 length: 14 amino acids. Trimming took off 6 bases at V and 7 bases at J, with 19 bases between the two ends. This CDR3 is CASSPREQGGEQYF. Here the CDR3 DNA reads TGTGCCAGCTCCCCTCGCGAACAGGGGGGGGAGCAGTACTTC.

This clonotype appeared many times. The chain has TRBV7-9 and TRBJ1-2; 8 nucleotides agree with TRBD1. The CDR3 runs 14 residues. V gave up 5 bases and J gave up 2 bases; unmatched junction bases: 4. The V gene's germline CDR1 is SEHNR and CDR2 FQNEAQ (reference sequence). CDR3 protein: CASSPGQVNYGYTF. The DNA for the CDR3 is TGTGCCAGCAGCCCGGGACAGGTGAACTATGGCTACACCTTC.

The chain joins TRBV29-1 to TRBJ2-2; TRBD1 matches 8 bases. The CDR3 sequence is 15 residues long. J was trimmed by 1 base and V by 6 bases; bases with no gene match: 7. Germline CDR1 and CDR2: SQVTM and ANQGSEA. The CDR3 spells CSVAETGVNTGELFF. Written as DNA, the CDR3 is TGCAGCGTGGCCGAGACAGGGGTGAACACCGGGGAGCTGTTTTTT.

The V call is TRBV24-1, the J call TRBJ2-1; maybe TRBD1 (6 bases). Trimming cost V 4 bases and J 8 bases, with 17 bases left between them. This CDR3 region has 15 residues. Germline assignment: CDR1 KGHDR and CDR2 SFDVKD. For the CDR3, the DNA is TGTGCCACCAGTGACGAGACAGGAGTCTCATATGAGCAGTTCTTC. Translation: CATSDETGVSYEQFF.

The chain employs TRBV20-1 and TRBJ1-2; TRBD1 matches 7 bases. Germline values: CDR1 DFQATT, CDR2 SNEGSKA (reference sequence). The CDR3 has 15 amino acids. The trim removed 3 bases at V and 3 bases at J, leaving 10 bases unmatched. For the CDR3, the DNA is TGCAGTGCTAGTCCAGGGGGGGGGCCAGACTATGGCTACACCTTC. Translation gives CSASPGGGPDYGYTF.

A note on this clonotype: One end of the junction fails to match germline, which may point to a read error. The chain carries TRBV29-1 and TRBJ1-2; no reliable D call. The CDR3 runs 12 residues. CDR1 and CDR2 from the germline V gene are SQVTM and ANQGSEA. CDR3 DNA: TGCAGCGTTGAAGGGACGGACTATGGTTACACCTTC. It encodes CSVEGTDYGYTF. Supplemented by reference TRBV29-1 and TRBJ1-2, the full variable domain reads SAVISQKPSRDICQRGTSLTIQCQVDSQVTMMFWYRQQPGQSLTLIATANQGSEATYESGFVIDKFPISRPNLTFSTLTVSNMSPEDSSIYLCSVEGTDYGYTFGSGTRLTVV.

This clonotype was found once. The chain recombines TRBV6-5 with TRBJ1-2; TRBD1 is a possible D gene (5 bases). Germline V lookup: CDR1 MNHEY, CDR2 SVGAGI. CDR3 length: 16 amino acids. The ends were cut back, 1 base at V and 3 bases at J, with 15 bases in the middle. Here the CDR3 DNA reads TGTGCCAGCAGTTACTATGGGCAGGGCGGCGACTATGGCTACACCTTC. This gives the protein CASSYYGQGGDYGYTF.

The rearrangement uses TRBV20-1 and TRBJ2-4; 8 bases line up with TRBD2. The last part of the DNA fits TRBJ2-7 better; the J call may be wrong. Germline V gives CDR1 DFQATT, CDR2 SNEGSKA (reference sequence). The CDR3 length is 14 residues. The CDR3 nucleotides read TGCAGTGCACGAAGTCAGCGGGAGCTCGACGAGCAGTACTTC. It codes for CSARSQRELDEQYF.

The chain couples TRBV20-1 to TRBJ2-1, with D perhaps TRBD2 (6 bases). The CDR3 is 12 amino acids. The germline V gene has CDR1 DFQATT and CDR2 SNEGSKA (reference sequence). V was cut by 8 bases and J by 7 bases, with 15 bases left in between. The CDR3 region has the DNA TGCAGTACCGGGACTTCGCGTAATGAGCAGTTCTTC. It codes for CSTGTSRNEQFF.

The rearrangement uses TRBV6-6 and TRBJ2-1, with TRBD2 matching over 11 bases. Germline lookup yields CDR1 MNHNY and CDR2 SVGAGI (reference sequence). V lost 5 bases to trimming and J lost 1 base; unmatched junction nucleotides: 4. The CDR3 loop spans 16 amino acids. The CDR3 sequence is CASSRLAGISYNEQFF. The DNA for the CDR3 is TGTGCCAGCAGTCGACTAGCGGGGATTTCCTACAATGAGCAGTTCTTC.

The J gene is TRBJ1-2, the V gene TRBV29-1; D uncertain. The CDR3 length is 13 residues. Deletions cut 1 base from V and 5 bases from J, with 11 bases between. Germline V lookup: CDR1 SQVTM, CDR2 ANQGSEA. In DNA form, the CDR3 reads TGCAGCGTTGAAGCCAGAGGAACTTATGGCTACACCTTC. Its translation is CSVEARGTYGYTF.

This clonotype appeared a few times. This sequence joins TRBV29-1 and TRBJ2-5; D not certain. The CDR3 has 13 amino acids. Germline V lookup: CDR1 SQVTM, CDR2 ANQGSEA. Between the trimmed V and J ends, which lost 4 bases and 5 bases, there was a span of 14 bases. The CDR3 bases are TGCAGCGTTGTGCTTAGATTGCTGGAGACCCAGTACTTC. Amino acids: CSVVLRLLETQYF.

The rearrangement joins TRBV10-3 to TRBJ2-4; the D gene is possibly TRBD1 (6 bases). The J call may be in error: the DNA end matches TRBJ2-7 better. The CDR3 length is 13 residues. CDR1 is ENHRY and CDR2 is SYGVKD in the germline V gene. The CDR3 region has the DNA TGTGCCATCACACAGGGCGAATCCTACGAGCAGTACTTC. Its protein product is CAITQGESYEQYF.

This clonotype has only a few counts. The chain is built from TRBV29-1 and TRBJ1-5, with D uncertain. Germline assignment: CDR1 SQVTM and CDR2 ANQGSEA. The CDR3 runs 14 residues. Trimming removed 8 bases from V and 0 bases from J, with 14 bases in between. CDR3: CSPEYRYSNQPQHF. The CDR3 DNA is TGCAGCCCTGAGTACAGATATAGCAATCAGCCCCAGCATTTT.

The chain combines TRBV4-1 with TRBJ2-5; either TRBD1 or TRBD2 may fit D (6 bases each). Germline CDR1 reads MGHRA; CDR2 reads YSYEKL. The V end lost 0 bases, the J end lost 11 bases, and 16 bases lay between the germline ends. The CDR3 runs 14 residues. CDR3 nucleotides: TGCGCCAGCAGCCAAGATGACGGGGGCGATGAGCAGTACTTC. Its translation: CASSQDDGGDEQYF.

This clonotype was seen just once. V and J are TRBV27 and TRBJ2-3; 7 nucleotides match TRBD2. This CDR3 spans 15 amino acids. V gave up 5 bases and J gave up 0 bases; unmatched junction bases: 5. CDR1 MNHEY and CDR2 SMNVEV come from the germline V gene (reference sequence). CDR3 DNA: TGTGCCAGCAGTCCGATGGGGGGGAGCACAGATACGCAGTATTTT. Its protein is CASSPMGGSTDTQYF.

This chain connects TRBV29-1 to TRBJ1-5; D gene unclear. CDR1 SQVTM and CDR2 ANQGSEA come from the germline V gene. The CDR3 totals 13 residues. V gave up 3 bases and J gave up 6 bases, with 12 bases separating them. Here the CDR3 DNA reads TGCAGCGTTGAGATTGGAGGCAGTCAGCCCCAGCATTTT. This translates into CSVEIGGSQPQHF. Full variable domain (rest looked up from reference TRBV29-1 and TRBJ1-5): SAVISQKPSRDICQRGTSLTIQCQVDSQVTMMFWYRQQPGQSLTLIATANQGSEATYESGFVIDKFPISRPNLTFSTLTVSNMSPEDSSIYLCSVEIGGSQPQHFGDGTRLSIL.

The rearrangement uses TRBV30 and TRBJ2-7, with unresolved D. CDR3 length: 13 residues. V lost 3 bases and J lost 4, with 13 bases in between. Germline V gives CDR1 GTSNPN, CDR2 SVGIG (reference sequence). CDR3 in DNA: TGTGCCTGGAGACCCGCTCAGGCATACGAGCAGTACTTC. Amino acid sequence: CAWRPAQAYEQYF.

The chain carries TRBV4-1 and TRBJ2-3, with 11 nucleotides matching TRBD2. Germline V gene lookup returns CDR1 MGHRA and CDR2 YSYEKL. The CDR3 loop spans 18 amino acids. V lost 4 bases to trimming and J lost 2 bases; unmatched junction nucleotides: 11. CDR3 residues: CASSPRLAGPPFTDTQYF. Written as DNA, the CDR3 is TGCGCCAGCAGCCCGAGACTAGCGGGACCTCCCTTCACAGATACGCAGTATTTT.

This clonotype was detected once. The chain recombines TRBV7-2 with TRBJ1-3; D uncertain. The CDR3 is 15 residues long. V was trimmed by 2 bases and J by 0 bases, leaving 8 bases between them. Germline assignment: CDR1 SGHTA and CDR2 FQGNSA. CDR3 sequence: CASSLHTDSGNTIYF. As DNA, the CDR3 is TGTGCCAGCAGCTTACATACAGACTCTGGAAACACCATATATTTT.

The chain employs TRBV29-1 and TRBJ2-7; D may be TRBD2 (6 bases). The CDR3 totals 13 residues. CDR1 is SQVTM and CDR2 is ANQGSEA in the germline V gene. Deletions cut 4 bases from V and 5 bases from J, with 15 bases between. The CDR3 nucleotides read TGCAGCGTTGTGGGGCAGGGAGGTAACGAGCAGTACTTC. Translation: CSVVGQGGNEQYF.

The chain combines TRBV14 with TRBJ2-7; D perhaps matches TRBD2 (6 bases). The ends were cut back, 1 base at V and 4 bases at J, with 14 bases in the middle. This CDR3 is 15 amino acids long. Germline V gene lookup returns CDR1 SGHDN and CDR2 FVKESK. The CDR3 bases are TGTGCCAGCAGCCAAGCGACGGGAGTGACTTACGAGCAGTACTTC. This gives the protein CASSQATGVTYEQYF.

J is TRBJ2-1 and V is TRBV5-1, with 7 bases fitting TRBD1. Germline V gene lookup returns CDR1 SGHRS and CDR2 YFSETQ. The CDR3 is 14 residues long. Trimming cost V 4 bases and J 5 bases; bases outside gene matches: 6. Here the CDR3 reads CASSAGTENNEQFF. The CDR3 DNA reads as TGCGCCAGCAGCGCCGGGACAGAGAACAATGAGCAGTTCTTC.